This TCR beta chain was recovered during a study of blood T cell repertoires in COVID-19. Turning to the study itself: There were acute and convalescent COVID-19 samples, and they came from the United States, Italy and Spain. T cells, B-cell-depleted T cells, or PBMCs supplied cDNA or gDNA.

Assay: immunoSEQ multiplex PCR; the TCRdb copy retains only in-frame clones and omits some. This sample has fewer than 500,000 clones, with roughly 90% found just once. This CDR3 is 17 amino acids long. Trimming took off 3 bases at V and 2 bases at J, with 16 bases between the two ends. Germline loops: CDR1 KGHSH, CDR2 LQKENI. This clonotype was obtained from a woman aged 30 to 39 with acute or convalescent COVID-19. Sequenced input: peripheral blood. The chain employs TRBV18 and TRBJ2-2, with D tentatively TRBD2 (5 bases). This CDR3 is CASSPNRLRGNTGELFF. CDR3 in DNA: TGTGCCAGCTCACCGAATCGCCTTCGGGGAAACACCGGGGAGCTGTTTTTT.